This T cell receptor (beta chain) comes out of a study of a mutant IDH1 vaccine in newly diagnosed glioma. Across the whole study: Of treated patients, approximately 62% were men and about 38% women, averaging 40.4 years. Points from the study as a whole: Pseudoprogression appears to have had no connection to changes in top peripheral T cell clonotypes.

TCRdb keeps only in-frame clones here, not all; method: immunoSEQ multiplex PCR. The top ten hold about 2% of the sample, which has 70,000 or so clones, 70% to 90% seen once. Concerning this clone itself: The antigen is unknown. Because it lacks the conserved phenylalanine or tryptophan at the end, this CDR3 is likely a read error. The DNA is omitted, as the CDR3 cannot be located on it reliably, and the CDR3 follows TCRdb's listing.

Stated time point: week 35, safety follow-up. Doses consisted of 300 ug of mutant IDH1 20-mer peptide each, paired with topical imiquimod. During weeks 1, 3, 5, 7, 11, 15, 19 and 23, patients received eight vaccinations. CDR1 is MGHRA, CDR2 YSYEKL, per germline. The CDR3 is 16 amino acids in total, end residues counted. The material sequenced was PBMCs, taken from a glioma patient whose treatment included an IDH1 peptide vaccine. The receptor comes from a man aged 25-40 years with glioma. The chain has TRBV4-1 and TRBJ1-2. This chain's CDR3 is CASSHGPMGRNGGTLL.